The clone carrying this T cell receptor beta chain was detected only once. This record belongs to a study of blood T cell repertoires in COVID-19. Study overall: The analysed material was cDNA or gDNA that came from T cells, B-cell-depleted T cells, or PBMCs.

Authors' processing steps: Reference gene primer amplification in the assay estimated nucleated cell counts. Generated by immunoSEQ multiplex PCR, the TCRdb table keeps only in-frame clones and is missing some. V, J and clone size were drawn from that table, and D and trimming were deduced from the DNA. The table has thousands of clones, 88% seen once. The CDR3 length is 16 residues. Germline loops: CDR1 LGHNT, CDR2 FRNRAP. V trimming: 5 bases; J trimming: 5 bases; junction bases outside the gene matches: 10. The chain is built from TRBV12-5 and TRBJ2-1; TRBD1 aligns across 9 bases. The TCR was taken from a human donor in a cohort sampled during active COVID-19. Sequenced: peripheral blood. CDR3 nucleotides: TGTGCTAGTGGTCCTAAACCGGGACAGGGAAACAATGAGCAGTTCTTC. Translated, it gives CASGPKPGQGNNEQFF. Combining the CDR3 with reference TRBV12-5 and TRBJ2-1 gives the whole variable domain DARVTQTPRHKVTEMGQEVTMRCQPILGHNTVFWYRQTMMQGLELLAYFRNRAPLDDSGMPKDRFSAEMPDATLATLKIQPSEPRDSAVYFCASGPKPGQGNNEQFFGPGTRLTVL.